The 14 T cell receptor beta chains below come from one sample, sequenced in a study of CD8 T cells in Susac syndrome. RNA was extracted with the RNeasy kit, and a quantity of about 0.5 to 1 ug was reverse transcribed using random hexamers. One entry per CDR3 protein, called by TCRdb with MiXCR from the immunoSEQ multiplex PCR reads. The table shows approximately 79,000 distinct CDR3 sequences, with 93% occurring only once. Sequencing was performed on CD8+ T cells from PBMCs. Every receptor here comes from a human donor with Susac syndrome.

DNA of the CDR3: TGTGCCAGCAGTCCCAGAGCGGACCCGAACACTGAAGCTTTCTTT. Amino acids: CASSPRADPNTEAFF. The V call is TRBV6-1, the J call TRBJ1-1, with D unclear. V was trimmed by 5 bases and J by 1 base, leaving 14 bases between them. Germline V CDR1 and CDR2: MNHNS, SASEGT. This CDR3 has 15 amino acids.

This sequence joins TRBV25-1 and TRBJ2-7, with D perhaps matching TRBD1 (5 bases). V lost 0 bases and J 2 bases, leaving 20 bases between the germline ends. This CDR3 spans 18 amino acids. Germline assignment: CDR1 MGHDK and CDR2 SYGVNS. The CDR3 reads CASSEYISSTGDPYEQYF. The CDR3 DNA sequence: TGTGCCAGCAGTGAATATATATCCTCTACAGGAGATCCCTACGAGCAGTACTTC.

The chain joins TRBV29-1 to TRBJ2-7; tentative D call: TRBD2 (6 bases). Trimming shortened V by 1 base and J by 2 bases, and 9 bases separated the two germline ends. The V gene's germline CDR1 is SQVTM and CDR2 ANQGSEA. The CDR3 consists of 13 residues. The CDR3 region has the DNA TGCAGCGTTGAAGTACCGGGGGCCTACGAGCAGTACTTC. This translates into CSVEVPGAYEQYF.

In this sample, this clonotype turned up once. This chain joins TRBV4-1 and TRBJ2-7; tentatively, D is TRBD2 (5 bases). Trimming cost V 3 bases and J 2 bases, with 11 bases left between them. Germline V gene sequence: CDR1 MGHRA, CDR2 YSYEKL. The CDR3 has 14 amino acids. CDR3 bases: TGCGCCAGCAGCCAGCCCGGACTTACCTACGAGCAGTACTTC. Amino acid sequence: CASSQPGLTYEQYF.

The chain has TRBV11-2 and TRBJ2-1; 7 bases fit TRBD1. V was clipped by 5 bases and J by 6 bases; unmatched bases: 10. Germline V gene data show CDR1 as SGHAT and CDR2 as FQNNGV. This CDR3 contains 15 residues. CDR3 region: CASSPTGSLGNEQFF. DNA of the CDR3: TGTGCCAGCAGCCCGACAGGGTCATTAGGCAATGAGCAGTTCTTC.

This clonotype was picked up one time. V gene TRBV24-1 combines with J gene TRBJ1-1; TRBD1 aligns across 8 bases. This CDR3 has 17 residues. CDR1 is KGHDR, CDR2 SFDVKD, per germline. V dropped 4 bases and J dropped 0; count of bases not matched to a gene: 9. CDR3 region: CATSELDRGKMNTEAFF. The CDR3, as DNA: TGTGCCACCAGTGAGCTCGACAGGGGAAAGATGAACACTGAAGCTTTCTTT.

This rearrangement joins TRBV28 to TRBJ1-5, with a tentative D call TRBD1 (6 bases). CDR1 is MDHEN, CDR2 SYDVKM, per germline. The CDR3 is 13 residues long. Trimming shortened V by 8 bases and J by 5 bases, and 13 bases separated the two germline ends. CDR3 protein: CASYRDNYQPQHF. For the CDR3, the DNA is TGTGCCAGCTACAGGGACAATTATCAGCCCCAGCATTTT.

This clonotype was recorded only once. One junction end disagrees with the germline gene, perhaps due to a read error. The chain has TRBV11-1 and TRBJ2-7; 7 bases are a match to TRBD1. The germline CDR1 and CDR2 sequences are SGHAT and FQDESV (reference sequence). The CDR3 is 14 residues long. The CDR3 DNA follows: TGTGCCAGCAGCTTAGGGGACAGACCCTACGAGCGGTACTTC. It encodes CASSLGDRPYERYF.

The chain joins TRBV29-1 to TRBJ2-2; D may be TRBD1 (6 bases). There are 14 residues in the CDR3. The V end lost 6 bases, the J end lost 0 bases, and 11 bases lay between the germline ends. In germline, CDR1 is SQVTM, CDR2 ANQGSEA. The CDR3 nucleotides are TGCAGCGTCGAGGGACAAGCGAACACCGGGGAGCTGTTTTTT. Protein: CSVEGQANTGELFF.

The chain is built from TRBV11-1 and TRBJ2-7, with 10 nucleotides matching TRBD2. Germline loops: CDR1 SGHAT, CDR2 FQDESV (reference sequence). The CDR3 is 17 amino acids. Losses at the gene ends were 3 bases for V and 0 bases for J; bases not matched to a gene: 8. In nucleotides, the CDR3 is TGTGCCAGCAGCTTGGACCTGCTAGCGGGGGCCTCCTACGAGCAGTACTTC. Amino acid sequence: CASSLDLLAGASYEQYF.

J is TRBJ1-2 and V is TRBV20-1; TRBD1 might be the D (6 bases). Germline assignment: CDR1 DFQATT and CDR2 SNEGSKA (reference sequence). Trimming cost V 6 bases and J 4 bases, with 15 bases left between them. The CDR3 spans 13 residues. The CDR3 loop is CSASSWDTYGYTF. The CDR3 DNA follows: TGCAGTGCCAGCTCCTGGGACACCTATGGCTACACCTTC.

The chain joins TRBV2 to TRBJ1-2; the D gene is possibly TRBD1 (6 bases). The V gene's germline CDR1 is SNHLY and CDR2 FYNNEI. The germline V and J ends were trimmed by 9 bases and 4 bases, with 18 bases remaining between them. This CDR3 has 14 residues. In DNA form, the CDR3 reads TGTGCCAGGGATGGAAGTGACAGGCTCTATGGCTACACCTTC. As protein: CARDGSDRLYGYTF.

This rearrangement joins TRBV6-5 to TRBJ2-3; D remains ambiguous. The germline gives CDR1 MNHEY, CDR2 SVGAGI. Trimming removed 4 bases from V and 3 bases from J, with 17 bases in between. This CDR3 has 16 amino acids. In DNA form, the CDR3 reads TGTGCCAGCAGTTCCCCGATGACATTTTCTACAGATACGCAGTATTTT. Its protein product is CASSSPMTFSTDTQYF.

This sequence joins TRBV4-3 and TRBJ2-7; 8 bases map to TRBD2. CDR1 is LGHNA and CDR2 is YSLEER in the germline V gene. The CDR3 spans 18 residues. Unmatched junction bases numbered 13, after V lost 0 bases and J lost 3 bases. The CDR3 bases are TGCGCCAGCAGCCAAGAAATCCCCGGGACTAGTAACCTCTACGAGCAGTACTTC. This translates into CASSQEIPGTSNLYEQYF.